This record covers a single T cell receptor beta chain. Its antigen has not been determined. Base qualities are not recorded, but no much larger clone differs from it by a single base. This entry is derived from a study of blood T cell repertoires in COVID-19 (TCRdb year 2020). For the wider study: Samples from collaborators originated in the United States, Italy and Spain and spanned both the acute and convalescent phases of COVID-19. Subjects who had been exposed to COVID-19, were actively infected with it, or had recovered from it provided the deeply sampled blood TCRbeta repertoires that made up the dataset. The material from the prospective study consisted of cDNA or gDNA derived from T cells, B-cell-depleted T cells, or PBMCs. A de-identified subject ID, COVID-19 status, age in years and sex were almost always included in the sample metadata. Samples were obtained from the ongoing ImmuneRACE study (first 160 participants) and from 1,254 subjects provided by 6 global collaborators. Where available, HLA class I and class II types were taken from metadata supplied by the sample provider and were not determined by assay-based typing. The repertoires were made available in a free public database intended to serve as a resource for research on the immune response to SARS-CoV-2. Beyond this particular receptor, the publication reports: Clinical and demographic metadata were provided uncurated, with the amount varying by source and participant.

Per the germline V gene, MNHEY is the CDR1 and SVGAGI is the CDR2. The CDR3 holds 12 amino acids from the cysteine to the phenylalanine. Here the CDR3 DNA is all that survives: 36 bases in frame from base 1. V loses 6 bases of germline sequence and J loses 0 bases, and the interval between the two ends is 5 bases. The immunoSEQ Assay, a bias-controlled multiplex PCR, was used to amplify TCRbeta CDR3 regions from genomic DNA. On the study's bioinformatics: The number of nucleated cells in each sample was estimated from the amplification of reference gene primers within the assay. Sequence reads were collapsed and filtered to measure the absolute abundance of every unique TCRbeta CDR3 rearrangement. For each sample, productive Simpson clonality was calculated by taking the square root of Simpson's diversity index across productive rearrangements. As stored in TCRdb, this immuneACCESS dataset retains in-frame rearrangements with V and J assigned. A fraction of the clones does not appear; measured against another copy, unresolved V genes explain less than half of the discrepancy, and the remainder lacks a known reason. V and J calls and clone size are given by that table; D and trimming were obtained from the DNA. For this sample there are 200,000 or so clones; more than 75% appear just once. The ten largest clones capture 3.5% to 4.5% of the sample.

Collaborating institutions collected whole blood in K2EDTA tubes following their own protocols. For TCRbeta analysis, collaborator samples were shipped as frozen whole blood, as isolated PBMCs, or as DNA extracted from either sample type. This TCR came from a man aged 45 to 65 with acute or convalescent COVID-19. The sequence links TRBV6-5 to TRBJ1-1, with the D gene too uncertain to name. The sample consisted of peripheral blood. The DNA sequence is as follows: TGTGCCAGCAGCCCCATGAACACTGAAGCTTTCTTT. The encoded protein is CASSPMNTEAFF.